This T cell receptor beta chain was captured by sequencing in a study of blood T cell repertoires in COVID-19. The length of the CDR3 is 13 residues. V was cut by 1 base and J by 6 bases, with 9 bases left in between. Germline lookup yields CDR1 MGHRA and CDR2 YSYEKL. The table came from immunoSEQ multiplex PCR; TCRdb's copy has only in-frame clones and leaves some out. The sample includes under 450,000 clones, around 88% of them seen just once. The chain links TRBV4-1 to TRBJ1-2, with D possibly being TRBD1 (6 bases). Sequenced material: peripheral blood. The sequence was obtained from a woman aged 55-69 years with COVID-19, enrolled during active disease. CDR3 sequence reads: CASSQAGGDGYTF. The CDR3, as DNA: TGCGCCAGCAGCCAAGCTGGGGGCGATGGCTACACCTTC.